This T cell receptor (beta chain) was retrieved from a study of graft-versus-host responses after intestinal transplantation. About the study: Multivisceral, liver-intestinal, or isolated intestinal grafts went to recipients. Anti-thymocyte globulin induction was given to all recipients, followed by tacrolimus and steroids for 2 to 3 years. Study conclusions and caveats: The authors found GvH clones in recipient marrow, some appearing first in ileum or blood.

V lost 0 bases and J lost 5, with 7 bases in between. Germline CDR1 reads MNHEY; CDR2 reads SVGAGI. This CDR3 has 13 residues. Approximately 200,000 CFSE-labeled responder cells were plated with approximately 200,000 irradiated, violet-dye-labeled stimulator cells. TCRdb's copy holds only in-frame clones and misses some; the assay was immunoSEQ multiplex PCR. The sample holds roughly 13,000 clones, around two fifths seen once. The V call is TRBV6-5, the J call TRBJ1-1; D gene uncertain. This TCR derives from a human patient who received an intestinal transplant. Specimen: alloreactive CD8+ T cells from a mixed lymphocyte reaction culture, collected before intestinal transplant. Subset denoted: CFSE-low proliferating T cells sorted from roughly 6-day pre-transplant mixed lymphocyte reaction (GvH or HvG direction). The CDR3 nucleotides are TGTGCCAGCAGTTACTCTGAGGGAACTGAAGCTTTCTTT. Translated: CASSYSEGTEAFF.